A single sample is the source of the 14 T cell receptor beta chains below, sequenced in a study of cytomegalovirus exposure and HLA in healthy donors. Researchers ran the PCR with 60 Vbeta and 13 Jbeta primers. Only in-frame clones appear in the TCRdb table, and some are missing; sequencing was by immunoSEQ multiplex PCR. The table has approximately 110,000 clones, 55% to 75% seen once. The sequenced material came from PBMCs. These receptors came from a man younger than 45 in good health and CMV-seropositive.

The sample holds one count of this clone. This chain connects TRBV5-1 to TRBJ2-7; 7 positions match TRBD2. This CDR3 spans 14 amino acids. V was pared by 1 base and J by 2 bases, with 3 bases of the junction left unmatched. Germline CDR1 SGHRS, CDR2 YFSETQ. The CDR3 here is CASSLSAGAYEQYF. The DNA for the CDR3 is TGCGCCAGCAGCTTGTCGGCGGGGGCCTACGAGCAGTACTTC. Using reference TRBV5-1 and TRBJ2-7 for the parts outside the CDR3, the full variable domain is KAGVTQTPRYLIKTRGQQVTLSCSPISGHRSVSWYQQTPGQGLQFLFEYFSETQRNKGNFPGRFSGRQFSNSRSEMNVSTLELGDSALYLCASSLSAGAYEQYFGPGTRLTVT.

J is TRBJ2-7 and V is TRBV7-2; tentatively, D is TRBD1 (5 bases). Germline-derived CDR1 and CDR2 are SGHTA and FQGNSA. The ends were cut back, 4 bases at V and 5 bases at J, with 27 bases in the middle. This CDR3 has 18 residues. Here the CDR3 reads CASSYLSPTGFSNHEQYF. CDR3 in DNA: TGTGCCAGCAGCTACCTTAGTCCTACAGGTTTCTCGAACCACGAGCAGTACTTC. Full variable domain (missing parts from reference TRBV7-2 and TRBJ2-7): GAGVSQSPSNKVTEKGKDVELRCDPISGHTALYWYRQSLGQGLEFLIYFQGNSAPDKSGLPSDRFSAERTGGSVSTLTIQRTQQEDSAVYLCASSYLSPTGFSNHEQYFGPGTRLTVT.

V usage is TRBV6-1 and J usage is TRBJ2-5; tentative D call: TRBD2 (5 bases). The assigned J gene may be wrong: the sequence end matches TRBJ2-7 better. CDR3 length: 12 residues. Germline V CDR1 and CDR2: MNHNS, SASEGT. The CDR3, as DNA: TGTGCCAGCAGTATGGGAGCCTACGAGCAGTACTTC. Encoded protein: CASSMGAYEQYF.

This clone appeared a few times. V usage is TRBV19 and J usage is TRBJ2-7; a weak D match, TRBD1 (6 bases). CDR1 is LNHDA and CDR2 is SQIVND in the germline V gene (reference sequence). The CDR3 is 15 amino acids. Trimming removed 3 bases from V and 2 bases from J, with 14 bases in between. The CDR3 nucleotides read TGTGCCAGTAGTATGATCGGACAGAGTGCCTACGAGCAGTACTTC. Its translation is CASSMIGQSAYEQYF.

This chain joins TRBV14 and TRBJ2-7; D gene ambiguous. Looked up from germline, CDR1 is SGHDN and CDR2 is FVKESK. The germline V and J ends were trimmed by 0 bases and 1 base, with 7 bases remaining between them. This CDR3 region has 14 residues. This chain's CDR3 is CASSQDADSYEQYF. Written as DNA, the CDR3 is TGTGCCAGCAGCCAAGATGCGGATTCCTACGAGCAGTACTTC.

Only a few counts were recorded for this clone. The CDR3: CASSQVIRGRDGELFF. CDR3 DNA: TGCGCCAGCAGCCAAGTCATAAGGGGAAGAGACGGGGAGCTGTTTTTT. V gene TRBV4-1 combines with J gene TRBJ2-2; a possible D gene is TRBD1 (5 bases). This CDR3 region has 16 residues. Trimming took off 1 base at V and 7 bases at J, with 16 bases between the two ends. CDR1 and CDR2 from the germline V gene are MGHRA and YSYEKL.

This clone appeared once. The chain uses TRBV4-1 and TRBJ1-4, with 10 bases lining up with TRBD1. Germline CDR1 is MGHRA and CDR2 is YSYEKL. This CDR3 has 16 amino acids. V gave up 4 bases and J gave up 6 bases; unmatched junction bases: 8. The chain's CDR3 is CASSLTKGTGDEKLFF. The CDR3 nucleotides read TGCGCCAGCAGCCTCACCAAGGGGACAGGGGATGAAAAACTGTTTTTT.

The J gene is TRBJ1-2, the V gene TRBV19; TRBD1 matches at 9 bases. V shed 3 bases, J shed 7 bases, and the junction held 9 bases outside the gene matches. The CDR3 runs to 15 residues. The V gene's germline CDR1 is LNHDA and CDR2 SQIVND (reference sequence). As DNA, the CDR3 is TGTGCCAGTAGTATCCTTGGGACAGGGCAATTTGGCTACACCTTC. It codes for CASSILGTGQFGYTF.

This chain connects TRBV27 to TRBJ1-2; the D gene is possibly TRBD1 (6 bases). Trimming stripped 3 bases from V and 4 bases from J, with 15 bases between. The CDR3 extends over 15 amino acids. Germline CDR1 MNHEY, CDR2 SMNVEV (reference sequence). CDR3 sequence: CASSFASGVPYGYTF. The CDR3 DNA is TGTGCCAGCAGTTTTGCGTCAGGGGTTCCCTATGGCTACACCTTC.

V gene TRBV6-5 combines with J gene TRBJ2-3, with 14 bases that match TRBD2. Trimming took 11 bases from V and 6 from J; bases not matched to a gene: 7. The CDR3 is 14 amino acids. Germline CDR1 MNHEY, CDR2 SVGAGI. The CDR3 region is CAGRLAGGLDTQYF. The CDR3 bases are TGTGCCGGGAGACTAGCGGGGGGGCTGGATACGCAGTATTTT.

V is TRBV29-1 and J is TRBJ1-2, with TRBD1 matching 8 bases. This CDR3 is built from 11 residues. Trimming removed 5 bases from V and 6 bases from J; junction bases left unmatched: 2. CDR1 is SQVTM, CDR2 ANQGSEA, per germline. Here the CDR3 DNA reads TGCAGCGTTAAACAGGGGGATGGCTACACCTTC. It specifies CSVKQGDGYTF.

V usage is TRBV5-1 and J usage is TRBJ2-7, with D tentatively TRBD2 (5 bases). The CDR3 is 16 residues long. V lost 0 bases to trimming and J lost 0 bases, with 13 bases between them. Looked up from germline, CDR1 is SGHRS and CDR2 is YFSETQ. CDR3 region: CASSLARTGSSYEQYF. In nucleotides, the CDR3 is TGCGCCAGCAGCTTGGCCAGGACTGGCAGCTCCTACGAGCAGTACTTC. The full variable domain, in which reference TRBV5-1 and TRBJ2-7 provide the parts outside the CDR3, is KAGVTQTPRYLIKTRGQQVTLSCSPISGHRSVSWYQQTPGQGLQFLFEYFSETQRNKGNFPGRFSGRQFSNSRSEMNVSTLELGDSALYLCASSLARTGSSYEQYFGPGTRLTVT.

The rearrangement links TRBV15 to TRBJ1-5; TRBD1 aligns across 7 bases. The CDR3 contains 14 residues. Germline CDR1 LNHNV, CDR2 YYDKDF (reference sequence). The J segment lost 8 bases and the V segment lost 4 bases, leaving 8 bases of the junction unmatched. The CDR3 reads CATSTRGGPEPQHF. The CDR3 DNA follows: TGTGCCACCAGCACGAGAGGGGGCCCGGAGCCCCAGCATTTT. The whole variable domain, remainder taken from reference TRBV15 and TRBJ1-5, is DAMVIQNPRYQVTQFGKPVTLSCSQTLNHNVMYWYQQKSSQAPKLLFHYYDKDFNNEADTPDNFQSRRPNTSFCFLDIRSPGLGDTAMYLCATSTRGGPEPQHFGDGTRLSIL.

The chain joins TRBV9 to TRBJ2-7; 7 nucleotides line up with TRBD2. Germline CDR1 SGDLS, CDR2 YYNGEE. Trimming took 4 bases from V and 7 from J; bases not matched to a gene: 11. CDR3 size: 14 residues. The CDR3 DNA sequence: TGTGCCAGCAGCACCGGGACTACCCCACGGGAGCAGTACTTC. Amino acids: CASSTGTTPREQYF.